One TCR beta chain is described in this entry. Its specificity is unknown. TCRdb itself ran the RT-PCR reads through MiXCR, one entry per CDR3 protein. The repertoire holds under 500,000 distinct CDR3 sequences, 9.5% to 12% seen once, with over 9.5% in the top ten. CDR1 and CDR2 from the germline V gene are SGHTA and FQGNSA. This CDR3 is 15 amino acids long. The V gene lost 1 base and the J gene lost 0 bases, with 10 bases spanning the gap. This entry belongs to a study of response to subunit inactivated influenza vaccine. Study conclusions and caveats: New T cells are recruited in small numbers by each seasonal influenza vaccination, according to the authors' suggestion.

This TCR derives from a man between 45 and 60 years old who received an inactivated influenza vaccine. The V and J genes are TRBV7-2 and TRBJ2-7; weak D call: TRBD2 (5 bases). The specimen comprised PBMCs from blood, sampled about 40 days after vaccination. CDR3 residues: CASSLGGGDSYEQYF. In nucleotides, the CDR3 is TGTGCCAGCAGCTTAGGAGGAGGTGACTCCTACGAGCAGTACTTC.